This T cell receptor beta chain was captured in a study of T cells in Graves' hyperthyroidism and ophthalmopathy. General study findings and limits: Most thyroid-expanded clonotypes above 0.001 were also found in blood.

Recently diagnosed hyperthyroidism of less than 2 months' duration affected patients aged 18 to 65. Pregnant or lactating patients were excluded, as were those with uncontrolled infection or other autoimmune disease. Orbital computed tomography and thyroid ultrasound, together with serum TRAb and thyroxine and clinical symptoms, were used for diagnoses. V was trimmed by 1 base and J by 5 bases, leaving 17 bases between them. This CDR3 is 16 amino acids long. Per germline, CDR1 MNHEY and CDR2 SMNVEV (reference sequence). Amplification of TCR beta CDR3 regions was performed using RNA transcripts as template. The HTBI primer set was used in a first-round RT-PCR of the TCR CDR3. Each CDR3 protein is one row after TCRdb ran MiXCR on the multiplex PCR reads. The repertoire holds 550,000 to 850,000 distinct CDR3 sequences, with 18% as singletons. Remarks on this clonotype: Its antigen is undetermined.

This chain links TRBV27 with TRBJ1-1; a weak D match, TRBD1 (5 bases). Sample: blood. The clonotype comes from a woman aged 45-65 years with Graves' hyperthyroidism that later progressed to Graves' ophthalmopathy. CDR3 protein: CASSLLGGGMRTEAFF. CDR3 nucleotide sequence: TGTGCCAGCAGTTTATTGGGGGGGGGGATGAGGACTGAAGCTTTCTTT.